What follows are 10 T cell receptor beta chains derived from one specimen sequenced in a study of cytotoxic CD8 clonotypes in ibrutinib-treated CLL. Profiling relied on immunoSEQ multiplex PCR, and the TCRdb table lists in-frame clones only, not all of them. The table has about 140,000 clones, more than 75% seen once. This specimen consisted of PBMCs, obtained after 36 months of ibrutinib treatment. Source of these receptors: a human donor with chronic lymphocytic leukemia.

This chain connects TRBV4-1 to TRBJ1-3; D ambiguous. The CDR3 spans 13 residues. Trimming cost V 3 bases and J 7 bases, with 10 bases left between them. CDR1 MGHRA and CDR2 YSYEKL come from the germline V gene. CDR3: CASSQMVPNTIYF. DNA for the CDR3: TGCGCCAGCAGCCAGATGGTCCCTAACACCATATATTTT.

This chain uses TRBV6-5 with TRBJ2-3, with 7 bases aligning to TRBD2. J was trimmed by 2 bases and V by 0 bases; bases with no gene match: 2. CDR1 MNHEY and CDR2 SVGAGI come from the germline V gene. This CDR3 has 15 residues. CDR3 region: CASSYSGLPTDTQYF. The CDR3 bases are TGTGCCAGCAGTTACTCGGGACTACCCACAGATACGCAGTATTTT.

This clone was seen at least ten times. The chain employs TRBV18 and TRBJ2-5; TRBD2 matches 11 bases. With 9 bases clipped from V and 5 bases from J, the junction kept 8 bases outside the gene matches. CDR1 is KGHSH, CDR2 LQKENI, per germline. CDR3 length: 14 amino acids. CDR3 sequence reads: CASSIAGGRETQYF. The CDR3 DNA reads TGTGCCAGTTCCATAGCGGGAGGGCGTGAGACCCAGTACTTC.

The V gene is TRBV11-3, the J gene TRBJ2-1, with 8 bases identical to TRBD2. The CDR3 is 15 amino acids. The V gene's germline CDR1 is SGHNT and CDR2 YENEEA. V lost 3 bases to trimming and J lost 3 bases; unmatched junction nucleotides: 4. CDR3 sequence reads: CASSFSGTYYNEQFF. The DNA of the CDR3 is TGTGCCAGCAGCTTTAGCGGGACCTACTACAATGAGCAGTTCTTC.

J is TRBJ2-5 and V is TRBV9; 9 nucleotides agree with TRBD2. V shed 1 base and J 5 bases; nucleotides not matched to a gene: 9. This CDR3 region has 16 residues. Germline loops: CDR1 SGDLS, CDR2 YYNGEE. The CDR3 DNA reads as TGTGCCAGCAGCGTAAGGGGTAGCGGGAGAGGGGAGACCCAGTACTTC. Protein sequence: CASSVRGSGRGETQYF.

The chain couples TRBV5-1 to TRBJ2-1; either TRBD1 or TRBD2 may fit D (12 bases each). With 4 bases removed from V and 2 bases from J, the gap between germline ends came to 25 bases. Germline assignment: CDR1 SGHRS and CDR2 YFSETQ. This CDR3 has 19 amino acids. The CDR3 DNA sequence: TGCGCCAGCAGCCTTTGGACTAGCGGGACAGGGGGCGCCTACAATGAGCAGTTCTTC. This codes for CASSLWTSGTGGAYNEQFF. Full variable domain (missing parts from reference TRBV5-1 and TRBJ2-1): KAGVTQTPRYLIKTRGQQVTLSCSPISGHRSVSWYQQTPGQGLQFLFEYFSETQRNKGNFPGRFSGRQFSNSRSEMNVSTLELGDSALYLCASSLWTSGTGGAYNEQFFGPGTRLTVL.

This chain links TRBV19 with TRBJ1-5; 8 bases are shared with TRBD1. With 4 bases clipped from V and 5 bases from J, the junction kept 10 bases outside the gene matches. This CDR3 is built from 16 residues. Germline CDR1 is LNHDA and CDR2 is SQIVND (reference sequence). CDR3 sequence: CASSRTGIDSYQPQHF. The CDR3 DNA sequence: TGTGCCAGTAGTAGGACAGGGATTGACTCGTATCAGCCCCAGCATTTT. Variable domain in full (rest from reference TRBV19 and TRBJ1-5): DGGITQSPKYLFRKEGQNVTLSCEQNLNHDAMYWYRQDPGQGLRLIYYSQIVNDFQKGDIAEGYSVSREKKESFPLTVTSAQKNPTAFYLCASSRTGIDSYQPQHFGDGTRLSIL.

The rearrangement uses TRBV4-1 and TRBJ1-5; no clear D gene. The CDR3 contains 12 residues. The V end lost 5 bases, the J end lost 3 bases, and 5 bases lay between the germline ends. Germline values: CDR1 MGHRA, CDR2 YSYEKL. The CDR3 loop reads CASSNPNQPQHF. DNA of the CDR3: TGCGCCAGCAGCAACCCCAATCAGCCCCAGCATTTT.

The V gene is TRBV29-1, the J gene TRBJ2-5, with TRBD1 matching over 9 bases. Germline V gene data show CDR1 as SQVTM and CDR2 as ANQGSEA. The V and J ends lost 4 bases and 3 bases, in that order; junction bases with no gene match: 0. The CDR3 loop spans 12 amino acids. Here the CDR3 reads CSVGTGEETQYF. The CDR3 DNA is TGCAGCGTTGGGACAGGGGAAGAGACCCAGTACTTC.

The chain uses TRBV30 and TRBJ2-1; TRBD2 matches 7 bases. This CDR3 is 15 amino acids long. V lost 0 bases and J lost 12; bases outside the gene matches: 14. Germline CDR1 is GTSNPN and CDR2 is SVGIG (reference sequence). The CDR3 DNA follows: TGTGCCTGGAGTGTACGGGGAGCGGGACGGCGGGGGCAGTTCTTC. Translation: CAWSVRGAGRRGQFF.